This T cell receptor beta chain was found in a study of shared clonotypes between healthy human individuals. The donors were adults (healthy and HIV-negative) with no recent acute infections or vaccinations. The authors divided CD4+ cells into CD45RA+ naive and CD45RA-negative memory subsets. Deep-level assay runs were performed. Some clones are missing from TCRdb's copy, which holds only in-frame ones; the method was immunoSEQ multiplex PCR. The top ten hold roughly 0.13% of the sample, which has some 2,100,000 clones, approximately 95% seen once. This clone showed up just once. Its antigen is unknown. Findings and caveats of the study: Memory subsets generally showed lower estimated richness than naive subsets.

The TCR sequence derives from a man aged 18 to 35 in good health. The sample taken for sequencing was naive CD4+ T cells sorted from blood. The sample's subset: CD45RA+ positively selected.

CDR3 in DNA: TGTGCCTGGAGTGTTGCCGGGACAGGGAATCGGTCACCCCTCCACTTT. Translated: CAWSVAGTGNRSPLHF. This chain joins TRBV30 and TRBJ1-6; TRBD1 agrees at 9 bases. In germline, CDR1 is GTSNPN, CDR2 SVGIG (reference sequence). With 0 bases clipped from V and 10 bases from J, the junction kept 10 bases outside the gene matches. This CDR3 region has 16 residues.